A selection of T cell receptor beta chains follows, all from one sample in a study of vaccination and CD4 T cells after COVID-19. Antigens for these TCRs are unknown. TCRdb reanalysed the PCR reads using MiXCR and keeps one entry per CDR3 protein. The repertoire holds around 14,000 distinct CDR3 sequences, with roughly 51% as singletons. The material sequenced was CD4+ T cells from blood, cultured in vitro. The source of these receptors is a human donor who had recovered from COVID-19. Both conserved end residues are part of each CDR3. Fields, in order: clone size, D gene, V gene, J gene, CDR3 protein, CDR3 DNA. The D gene is left open where the match is weak. Size tells how often a clone was seen (once, few, many) or the class of an expanded clone, and some rows leave it out.

clone_size: few
d_call: .
v_call: TRBV5-4
j_call: TRBJ2-2
cdr3_aa: CASSYGRPKDTGELFF
cdr3_nt: TGTGCCAGCAGTTACGGCCGCCCCAAGGACACCGGGGAGCTGTTTTTT

clone_size: .
d_call: .
v_call: TRBV6-2/TRBV6-3
j_call: TRBJ2-7
cdr3_aa: CASSYPGRSSYEQYF
cdr3_nt: TGTGCCAGCAGTTATCCCGGGCGGAGTTCCTACGAGCAGTACTTC

clone_size: .
d_call: TRBD1
v_call: TRBV12-3/TRBV12-4
j_call: TRBJ2-7
cdr3_aa: CASSNGTGSYEQYF
cdr3_nt: TGTGCCAGCAGTAACGGGACAGGCTCCTACGAGCAGTACTTC

clone_size: .
d_call: .
v_call: TRBV19
j_call: TRBJ2-7
cdr3_aa: CASSTPGPSGEQYF
cdr3_nt: TGTGCCAGTAGTACCCCAGGACCGTCAGGCGAGCAGTACTTC

clone_size: .
d_call: .
v_call: TRBV4-1
j_call: TRBJ1-4
cdr3_aa: CASSQEDGWPEKLFF
cdr3_nt: TGCGCCAGCAGCCAAGAGGATGGGTGGCCTGAAAAACTGTTTTTT

clone_size: .
d_call: TRBD2
v_call: TRBV7-9
j_call: TRBJ2-5
cdr3_aa: CASSSARTSGSGETQHF
cdr3_nt: TGTGCCAGCAGCTCCGCGCGGACTAGCGGGAGTGGTGAGACCCAGCACTTC

clone_size: few
d_call: .
v_call: TRBV28
j_call: TRBJ1-1
cdr3_aa: CASSLSGAAEAFF
cdr3_nt: TGTGCCAGCAGTTTATCAGGGGCTGCTGAAGCTTTCTTT

clone_size: .
d_call: TRBD1
v_call: TRBV19
j_call: TRBJ1-1
cdr3_aa: CASSRQGEFAEAFF
cdr3_nt: TGTGCCAGTAGCCGACAGGGGGAGTTCGCTGAAGCTTTCTTT

clone_size: .
d_call: .
v_call: TRBV6-1
j_call: TRBJ2-7
cdr3_aa: CASSEIGGFYEQYF
cdr3_nt: TGTGCCAGCAGTGAAATCGGGGGTTTCTACGAGCAGTACTTC

clone_size: .
d_call: .
v_call: TRBV20-1
j_call: TRBJ2-1
cdr3_aa: CSARDPTAATYNEQFF
cdr3_nt: TGCAGTGCTAGAGATCCCACAGCGGCAACCTACAATGAGCAGTTCTTC

clone_size: .
d_call: .
v_call: TRBV11-2
j_call: TRBJ1-3
cdr3_aa: CASSAGLPGNTIYF
cdr3_nt: TGTGCCAGCAGCGCGGGACTTCCTGGAAACACCATATATTTT